Here is one TCR beta chain with its context. The antigen is not known. This sample stems from a study of OX40 agonist ivuxolimab in advanced cancers. Study-wide background: A diagnosis of hepatocellular carcinoma, melanoma, renal cell or head and neck cancer was present in dose-escalation patients. Mean age around 64 years, range about 20 to 85; 82.7% male. Study outcomes and limitations: Expanded clones were, on average, more numerous among CD8+ T cells than CD4+.

CDR3 length: 17 residues. Germline lookup yields CDR1 SGDLS and CDR2 YYNGEE. Between the trimmed V and J ends, which lost 0 bases and 4 bases, there was a span of 19 bases. Libraries were prepared by immunoSEQ multiplex PCR; TCRdb keeps only in-frame clonotypes and omits some of them. The sample lists about 67,000 clones, more than 75% occurring once. The source material was CD4+ or CD8+ T cells sorted from blood, sampled in a trial of the OX40 agonist ivuxolimab. This TCR was recovered from an adult with an advanced solid tumor such as melanoma, head and neck, liver or kidney cancer. V is TRBV9 and J is TRBJ1-1, with D unresolved. CDR3: CASSVGAGGRWGTEAFF. CDR3 bases: TGTGCCAGCAGCGTAGGGGCCGGAGGCCGGTGGGGCACTGAAGCTTTCTTT.